Sequencing of this TCR beta chain was carried out in a study of T cells in Graves' hyperthyroidism and ophthalmopathy. This clonotype came up many times. Disease duration was under 3 months in the ophthalmopathy patients, who also had a Clinical Activity Score of at least 3 and a NOSPECS grade of at least 4. Exclusions: uncontrolled infection, other autoimmune disease, pregnancy, lactation. Diagnosing involved the use of clinical symptoms, serum thyroxine and TRAb, thyroid ultrasound and orbital computed tomography. PBMCs stemmed from less than 13 ml fresh peripheral blood. The CDR3 regions of TCR beta were amplified from RNA transcripts. In the first-round RT-PCR of the TCR CDR3, the HTBI primer set was used. MiXCR, run by TCRdb on the multiplex PCR reads, gives a single entry per CDR3 protein. The repertoire holds about 610,000 distinct CDR3 sequences, with 14% to 15% as singletons. The V gene's germline CDR1 is SNHLY and CDR2 FYNNEI. V gave up 6 bases and J gave up 2 bases; unmatched junction bases: 7. The CDR3 is 14 residues long.

Sequencing was carried out using blood. The origin of this receptor is a woman aged 40 to 50 with Graves' ophthalmopathy. This chain links TRBV2 with TRBJ2-7; 7 nucleotides agree with TRBD1. The CDR3 coding sequence is TGTGCCAGCAGCGACGGACAGGACGCCTACGAGCAGTACTTC. Its protein is CASSDGQDAYEQYF. Filled out from reference TRBV2 and TRBJ2-7, the complete variable domain reads EPEVTQTPSHQVTQMGQEVILRCVPISNHLYFYWYRQILGQKVEFLVSFYNNEISEKSEIFDDQFSVERPDGSNFTLKIRSTKLEDSAMYFCASSDGQDAYEQYFGPGTRLTVT.